This T cell receptor beta chain emerged from a study of identical twins. TCRdb redid the calling of the 5' RACE reads with MiXCR, one entry per CDR3 protein. The sample yields under 250,000 distinct CDR3 sequences, 6% to 9% seen once. CDR3 length equals 13 residues. From germline, CDR1 is LGHDT and CDR2 YNNKEL (reference sequence). V was shortened by 7 bases and J by 2 bases, with 12 bases between the two germline ends. These sequences were also reported in another study, on yellow fever vaccine responses in identical twins.

The chain employs TRBV3-1 and TRBJ2-7, with D possibly TRBD1 on 6 matching bases. The clonotype was recovered from a woman in her late teens or twenties in good health. The specimen sequenced was memory (CD45RO+) T cells sorted from blood. CDR3 nucleotide sequence: TGTGCCAGCATCAACAGGGAAACCTACGAGCAGTACTTC. Its translation: CASINRETYEQYF.